These 8 T cell receptor beta chains came from one sample sequenced in a study of T cell responses to AZD1222 COVID-19 vaccine (dated by TCRdb to the early 2020s). Libraries were prepared through the immunoSEQ multiplex PCR assay. In its TCRdb copy, this immuneACCESS table keeps in-frame sequences only and misses some clones. Where compared with another copy, unresolved V genes explain less than half of these, and the others have no known cause. The sample table holds about 200,000 clones, of which 85% to 95% were seen once. The top ten constitute more than 0.8% of the sample. According to the study, the label for this sample's time point signals: about 28 days (+/-7) after the second vaccine dose. The material was peripheral blood, obtained 28 days after the second AZD1222 dose. These receptors all come from an adult who received the AZD1222 COVID-19 vaccine.

The rearrangement uses TRBV5-6 and TRBJ2-5; D gene unclear. Germline CDR1 reads SGHDT; CDR2 reads YYEEEE. V was trimmed by 5 bases and J by 2 bases, leaving 13 bases between them. CDR3 size: 14 residues. The CDR3 loop is CASSPLRDQETQYF. DNA for the CDR3: TGTGCCAGCAGTCCGCTTAGGGATCAAGAGACCCAGTACTTC.

The rearrangement joins TRBV15 to TRBJ2-3; D unresolved. CDR1 is LNHNV and CDR2 is YYDKDF in the germline V gene (reference sequence). There are 14 residues in the CDR3. V gave up 3 bases and J gave up 0 bases, with 7 bases separating them. This CDR3 reads CATSRGYSTDTQYF. The DNA for the CDR3 is TGTGCCACCAGCAGGGGCTATAGCACAGATACGCAGTATTTT.

This sequence joins TRBV5-6 and TRBJ1-1; 9 bases map to TRBD1. The trim removed 6 bases at V and 1 base at J, leaving 10 bases unmatched. CDR1 and CDR2 (germline): SGHDT, YYEEEE. The CDR3 runs to 16 residues. The CDR3 spells CASIQNRGRGNTEAFF. The CDR3 region has the DNA TGTGCCAGCATCCAAAACAGGGGGCGCGGGAACACTGAAGCTTTCTTT.

CDR3 nucleotides: TGTGCCAGCTCACCAAAGGGTTCCTATAATTCACCCCTCCACTTT. Its protein product is CASSPKGSYNSPLHF. J is TRBJ1-6 and V is TRBV18, with D hard to call. Germline assignment: CDR1 KGHSH and CDR2 LQKENI. The V end lost 2 bases, the J end lost 1 base, and 6 bases lay between the germline ends. The CDR3 contains 15 residues.

This clone was counted only a few times. This rearrangement joins TRBV7-9 to TRBJ2-3; 12 bases match TRBD2. Germline CDR1 reads SEHNR; CDR2 reads FQNEAQ (reference sequence). Trimming cost V 3 bases and J 1 base; bases outside gene matches: 5. This CDR3 region has 17 residues. CDR3 residues: CASSLGLAGSRTDTQYF. The DNA for the CDR3 is TGTGCCAGCAGCTTGGGACTAGCGGGCTCCCGCACAGATACGCAGTATTTT.

The rearrangement links TRBV5-6 to TRBJ2-5, with TRBD2 matching 8 bases. V lost 0 bases, J lost 9 bases, and 22 bases stayed unmatched. Germline V gives CDR1 SGHDT, CDR2 YYEEEE. The CDR3 runs to 19 residues. The chain's CDR3 is CASSLDRAKRGQPSQAQYF. CDR3 bases: TGTGCCAGCAGCTTGGACAGGGCGAAGCGGGGGCAACCCTCTCAGGCCCAGTACTTC.

This rearrangement joins TRBV6-2 or TRBV6-3 to TRBJ2-7; D not certain. The CDR3 runs 12 residues. The ends were cut back, 5 bases at V and 4 bases at J, with 9 bases in the middle. Germline CDR1 and CDR2: MNHEY and SVGEGT. The CDR3 loop is CASSPSSYEQYF. In DNA form, the CDR3 reads TGTGCCAGCAGTCCATCTTCGTACGAGCAGTACTTC.

V gene TRBV14 combines with J gene TRBJ1-5; D not resolved. From germline, CDR1 is SGHDN and CDR2 FVKESK. The CDR3 extends over 12 amino acids. Trimming cost V 4 bases and J 9 bases, with 10 bases left between them. Written as DNA, the CDR3 is TGTGCCAGCAGCCCCCCGGCCGGGCCCCAGCATTTT. This encodes CASSPPAGPQHF.